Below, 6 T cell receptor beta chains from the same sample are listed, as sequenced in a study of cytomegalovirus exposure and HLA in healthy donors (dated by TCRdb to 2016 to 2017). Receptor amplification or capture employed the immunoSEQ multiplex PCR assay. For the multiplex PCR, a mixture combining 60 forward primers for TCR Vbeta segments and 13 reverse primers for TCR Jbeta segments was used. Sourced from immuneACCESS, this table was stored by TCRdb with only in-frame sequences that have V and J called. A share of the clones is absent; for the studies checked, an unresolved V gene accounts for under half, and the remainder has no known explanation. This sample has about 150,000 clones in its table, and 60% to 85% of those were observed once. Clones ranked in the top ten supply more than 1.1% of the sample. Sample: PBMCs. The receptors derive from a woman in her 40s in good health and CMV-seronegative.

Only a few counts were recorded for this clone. CDR3 sequence reads: CACGKAGANVLTF. CDR3 coding DNA: TGTGCCTGCGGGAAAGCTGGGGCCAACGTCCTGACTTTC. This chain joins TRBV11-2 and TRBJ2-6, with D perhaps TRBD2 (6 bases). V dropped 11 bases and J dropped 2 bases, with 10 bases sitting between them. There are 13 residues in the CDR3. The germline V gene has CDR1 SGHAT and CDR2 FQNNGV. The variable domain in full, with the rest retrieved from reference TRBV11-2 and TRBJ2-6, is EAGVAQSPRYKIIEKRQSVAFWCNPISGHATLYWYQQILGQGPKLLIQFQNNGVVDDSQLPKDRFSAERLKGVDSTLKIQPAKLEDSAVYLCACGKAGANVLTFGAGSRLTVL.

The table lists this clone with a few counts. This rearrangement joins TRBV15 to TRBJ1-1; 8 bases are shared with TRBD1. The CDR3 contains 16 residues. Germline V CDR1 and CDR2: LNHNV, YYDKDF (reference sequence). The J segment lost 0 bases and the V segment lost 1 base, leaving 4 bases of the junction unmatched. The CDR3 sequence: CATSRGQGKLNTEAFF. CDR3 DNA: TGTGCCACCAGCAGAGGACAGGGGAAGCTGAACACTGAAGCTTTCTTT.

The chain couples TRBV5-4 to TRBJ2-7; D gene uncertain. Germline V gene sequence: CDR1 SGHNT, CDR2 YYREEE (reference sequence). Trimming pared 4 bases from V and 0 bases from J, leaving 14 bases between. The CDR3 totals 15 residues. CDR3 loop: CASSPSLGYSYEQYF. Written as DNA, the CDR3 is TGTGCCAGCAGCCCGTCGCTAGGTTACTCCTACGAGCAGTACTTC.

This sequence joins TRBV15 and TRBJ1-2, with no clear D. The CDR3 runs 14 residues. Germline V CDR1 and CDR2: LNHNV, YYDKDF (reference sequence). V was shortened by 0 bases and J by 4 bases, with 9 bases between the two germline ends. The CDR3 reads CATSRDRSGYGYTF. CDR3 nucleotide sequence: TGTGCCACCAGCAGAGATCGCAGCGGCTATGGCTACACCTTC. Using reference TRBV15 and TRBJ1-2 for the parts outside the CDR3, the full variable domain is DAMVIQNPRYQVTQFGKPVTLSCSQTLNHNVMYWYQQKSSQAPKLLFHYYDKDFNNEADTPDNFQSRRPNTSFCFLDIRSPGLGDTAMYLCATSRDRSGYGYTFGSGTRLTVV.

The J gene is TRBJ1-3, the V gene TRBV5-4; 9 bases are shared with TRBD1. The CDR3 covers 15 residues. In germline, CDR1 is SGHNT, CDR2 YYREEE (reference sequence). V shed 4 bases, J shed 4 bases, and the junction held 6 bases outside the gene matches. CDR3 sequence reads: CASSSDRGEGNTIYF. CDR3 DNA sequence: TGTGCCAGCAGCAGCGACAGGGGGGAAGGAAACACCATATATTTT.

Written as DNA, the CDR3 is TGTGCCAGCAGTGAACGGGGTTATCAGCCCCAGCATTTT. This gives the protein CASSERGYQPQHF. The chain employs TRBV6-1 and TRBJ1-5; D is uncertain. The CDR3 runs to 13 residues. Germline V gene data show CDR1 as MNHNS and CDR2 as SASEGT. V lost 2 bases and J 5 bases, leaving 7 bases between the germline ends.